The next 25 T cell receptor beta chains were all read from a single sample in a study of cytomegalovirus exposure and HLA in healthy donors. Primers included in the PCR were 60 Vbeta and 13 Jbeta primers. Method: immunoSEQ multiplex PCR; TCRdb's copy keeps in-frame clones and lacks some. The sample records approximately 190,000 clones, around 83% being singletons. The source material was PBMCs. The source of these receptors is a man aged 40-49 years in good health and CMV-seropositive.

The chain recombines TRBV25-1 with TRBJ2-2; D is perhaps TRBD1 (5 bases). There are 11 residues in the CDR3. V was pared by 5 bases and J by 8 bases, with 6 bases between. Looked up from germline, CDR1 is MGHDK and CDR2 is SYGVNS. The CDR3 DNA is TGTGCCAGCAGTAGGACAGGGGAGCTGTTTTTT. This codes for CASSRTGELFF.

V is TRBV25-1 and J is TRBJ1-1; no clear D. CDR1 and CDR2 from the germline V gene are MGHDK and SYGVNS. The CDR3 spans 13 residues. V lost 0 bases and J lost 1, with 3 bases in between. The CDR3 loop is CASSEYRNTEAFF. The CDR3 coding sequence is TGTGCCAGCAGTGAATATAGGAACACTGAAGCTTTCTTT.

To note about this clone: Other DNA sequences from this sample encode an identical CDR3 as well. V is TRBV19 and J is TRBJ2-1; 9 bases are shared with TRBD1. The ends lost 4 bases at V and 4 bases at J; junction bases unmatched: 2. Germline lookup yields CDR1 LNHDA and CDR2 SQIVND (reference sequence). The CDR3 has 14 amino acids. For the CDR3, the DNA is TGTGCCAGTAGTAGGACAGGGGCGTACAATGAGCAGTTCTTC. Residues: CASSRTGAYNEQFF.

The chain joins TRBV5-6 to TRBJ2-1; 8 bases line up with TRBD2. This CDR3 is built from 16 residues. With 0 bases clipped from V and 7 bases from J, the junction kept 9 bases outside the gene matches. CDR1 and CDR2 (germline): SGHDT, YYEEEE. For the CDR3, the DNA is TGTGCCAGCAGCTTGGGGGGGGCGGGGGGTCGTAATGAGCAGTTCTTC. It is translated as CASSLGGAGGRNEQFF.

The chain couples TRBV5-6 to TRBJ1-4; D remains unclear. The CDR3 runs 14 residues. V was trimmed by 4 bases and J by 8 bases, leaving 15 bases between them. The germline V gene has CDR1 SGHDT and CDR2 YYEEEE. CDR3 region: CASSLPGIREKLFF. CDR3 bases: TGTGCCAGCAGCCTGCCGGGGATCCGGGAAAAACTGTTTTTT. The full variable domain, with the rest looked up from reference TRBV5-6 and TRBJ1-4, is DAGVTQSPTHLIKTRGQQVTLRCSPKSGHDTVSWYQQALGQGPQFIFQYYEEEERQRGNFPDRFSGHQFPNYSSELNVNALLLGDSALYLCASSLPGIREKLFFGSGTQLSVL.

The V gene is TRBV5-6, the J gene TRBJ1-2; 7 bases match TRBD1. V lost 4 bases and J lost 8; bases outside the gene matches: 8. The CDR3 spans 13 residues. The germline V gene encodes CDR1 SGHDT and CDR2 YYEEEE. In nucleotides, the CDR3 is TGTGCCAGCAGCACGGACAGGCCTACCGGCTACACCTTC. Protein product: CASSTDRPTGYTF.

With regard to this clone: The junction and the germline gene differ at one end; a read error may be behind it. This chain connects TRBV29-1 to TRBJ2-4, with a possible D match to TRBD2 (5 bases). The CDR3 is made up of 12 amino acids. Germline-derived CDR1 and CDR2 are SQVTM and ANQGSEA. The CDR3 nucleotides read TGCAGCGCTACCCCAGAGGGAAACAGTCAGTACTTC. Translation gives CSATPEGNSQYF.

The chain carries TRBV5-1 and TRBJ2-3; D might be TRBD2 (5 bases). Germline CDR1 and CDR2: SGHRS and YFSETQ. Trimming pared 6 bases from V and 1 base from J, leaving 12 bases between. The CDR3 consists of 14 residues. The CDR3 DNA sequence: TGCGCCAGCAAGAGGGATAGCGGCACAGATACGCAGTATTTT. Translating it yields CASKRDSGTDTQYF.

V usage is TRBV7-8 and J usage is TRBJ2-3, with D perhaps TRBD1 (6 bases). The CDR3 totals 14 residues. Germline V gene lookup returns CDR1 SGHVS and CDR2 FQNEAQ. V lost 4 bases and J 2 bases, leaving 10 bases between the germline ends. CDR3 region: CASSYGQPTDTQYF. In DNA, the CDR3 is TGTGCCAGCAGCTATGGACAGCCCACAGATACGCAGTATTTT.

CDR3 amino acids: CASSPGLAGGQPRADTQYF. DNA of the CDR3: TGTGCCAGCAGCCCGGGACTAGCGGGAGGTCAACCGAGGGCAGATACGCAGTATTTT. The V gene is TRBV9, the J gene TRBJ2-3; 15 nucleotides line up with TRBD2. After removal of 4 bases from V and 4 bases from J, the junction contained 13 bases not matched to a gene. The CDR3 is 19 amino acids. Germline CDR1 SGDLS, CDR2 YYNGEE.

The chain uses TRBV9 and TRBJ2-7; TRBD2 matches 11 bases. The CDR3 runs 14 residues. Per germline, CDR1 SGDLS and CDR2 YYNGEE. The V gene end was trimmed by 6 bases and the J gene end by 1 base; junction bases not matched to a gene: 3. DNA for the CDR3: TGTGCCAGCACCCCTAGCGGGAGGTCCTACGAGCAGTACTTC. This encodes CASTPSGRSYEQYF.

This clone was recorded only once. One junction end does not reproduce the germline sequence, and a read error may be involved. The chain is built from TRBV30 and TRBJ2-3; 10 bases agree with TRBD1. The CDR3 extends over 18 amino acids. Germline V gene sequence: CDR1 GTSNPN, CDR2 SVGIG (reference sequence). The CDR3 region has the DNA TGTGCCTGGAGGGGCTATCGGACAGGGGGATCTAGCACAGATAGGCAGTATTTT. Translating gives CAWRGYRTGGSSTDRQYF.

The genes are TRBV5-8 and TRBJ2-1; tentatively, D is TRBD1 (6 bases). The germline CDR1 and CDR2 sequences are SGHTS and YDEGEE. V was pared by 4 bases and J by 4 bases, with 18 bases between. The CDR3 consists of 16 residues. CDR3 nucleotide sequence: TGTGCCAGCAGCCTAAAAAGGGGGACAAGGTACAATGAGCAGTTCTTC. Translating gives CASSLKRGTRYNEQFF.

This clone was detected only once. This rearrangement joins TRBV5-1 to TRBJ1-2, with 7 bases fitting TRBD1. The CDR3 is made up of 14 amino acids. Trimming took 0 bases from V and 4 from J; bases not matched to a gene: 3. CDR1 is SGHRS, CDR2 YFSETQ, per germline. In nucleotides, the CDR3 is TGCGCCAGCAGCTTGGGGGACAGCCTCTATGGCTACACCTTC. Translating gives CASSLGDSLYGYTF. Together with reference TRBV5-1 and TRBJ1-2, the CDR3 gives the full variable domain: KAGVTQTPRYLIKTRGQQVTLSCSPISGHRSVSWYQQTPGQGLQFLFEYFSETQRNKGNFPGRFSGRQFSNSRSEMNVSTLELGDSALYLCASSLGDSLYGYTFGSGTRLTVV.

This chain joins TRBV14 and TRBJ2-2; D is perhaps TRBD2 (6 bases). CDR1 SGHDN and CDR2 FVKESK come from the germline V gene. With 4 bases removed from V and 5 bases from J, the gap between germline ends came to 20 bases. CDR3 size: 17 residues. The CDR3 nucleotides read TGTGCCAGCAGCCCCGCAGCGGCTAGCGTGCTGACCGGGGAGCTGTTTTTT. Protein product: CASSPAAASVLTGELFF.

V usage is TRBV7-8 and J usage is TRBJ2-7, with a weak D call TRBD1 (6 bases). Trimming removed 5 bases at V and 11 bases at J, with 19 bases between. Germline V lookup: CDR1 SGHVS, CDR2 FQNEAQ. The CDR3 is 13 amino acids. The CDR3 DNA reads TGTGCCAGCAGCCAAATTCAGGGGACGGAAAAGTACTTC. Its translation: CASSQIQGTEKYF.

The chain uses TRBV6-1 and TRBJ1-4, with 8 bases fitting TRBD1. The CDR3 length is 14 residues. From germline, CDR1 is MNHNS and CDR2 SASEGT. Trimming removed 1 base from V and 10 bases from J; junction bases left unmatched: 5. CDR3 in amino acids: CASSEVIQGGKLFF. The CDR3 DNA reads TGTGCCAGCAGTGAAGTAATACAGGGGGGAAAACTGTTTTTT.

The chain has TRBV14 and TRBJ2-7; 12 nucleotides line up with TRBD2. The CDR3 extends over 14 amino acids. CDR1 is SGHDN and CDR2 is FVKESK in the germline V gene. J was trimmed by 7 bases and V by 10 bases; bases with no gene match: 11. CDR3 DNA: TGTGCCACCAACAGGAACGGACTAGCGGGAGAGCAGTACTTC. The encoded protein is CATNRNGLAGEQYF.

V is TRBV12-5 and J is TRBJ1-2; D gene ambiguous. The CDR3 runs 14 residues. Germline V CDR1 and CDR2: LGHNT, FRNRAP. Deletions cut 5 bases from V and 8 bases from J, with 18 bases between. CDR3 sequence reads: CASGALNGAGGYTF. The CDR3 DNA follows: TGTGCTAGTGGTGCCCTTAACGGTGCGGGAGGCTACACCTTC.

The rearrangement links TRBV19 to TRBJ1-1, with no clear D. CDR3 length: 15 residues. V lost 4 bases and J lost 0, with 12 bases in between. Looked up from germline, CDR1 is LNHDA and CDR2 is SQIVND (reference sequence). CDR3 region: CASSTWALMNTEAFF. The CDR3 DNA reads TGTGCCAGTAGTACCTGGGCCCTGATGAACACTGAAGCTTTCTTT.

The CDR3 here is CASSRPTALEKTQYF. Written as DNA, the CDR3 is TGCGCCAGCTCTCGACCGACAGCGCTTGAAAAGACCCAGTACTTC. The V call is TRBV5-1, the J call TRBJ2-5; TRBD1 is a possible D gene (5 bases). This CDR3 has 15 residues. From germline, CDR1 is SGHRS and CDR2 YFSETQ. With 7 bases removed from V and 6 bases from J, the gap between germline ends came to 22 bases. Full variable domain (rest looked up from reference TRBV5-1 and TRBJ2-5): KAGVTQTPRYLIKTRGQQVTLSCSPISGHRSVSWYQQTPGQGLQFLFEYFSETQRNKGNFPGRFSGRQFSNSRSEMNVSTLELGDSALYLCASSRPTALEKTQYFGPGTRLLVL.

The V call is TRBV6-5, the J call TRBJ2-1; D possibly corresponds to TRBD2 (6 bases). The V end lost 6 bases, the J end lost 6 bases, and 18 bases lay between the germline ends. CDR1 MNHEY and CDR2 SVGAGI come from the germline V gene. This CDR3 has 15 residues. In DNA form, the CDR3 reads TGTGCCAGCAGACCCGGGACTCTCTCGGGCAATGAGCAGTTCTTC. This sequence encodes CASRPGTLSGNEQFF.

This sequence joins TRBV6-5 and TRBJ1-5; no reliable D call. The CDR3 consists of 15 residues. CDR1 and CDR2 from the germline V gene are MNHEY and SVGAGI. V was pared by 6 bases and J by 2 bases, with 14 bases between. In DNA form, the CDR3 reads TGTGCCAGCAGCCCTGAGGGCCTGGGCAATCAGCCCCAGCATTTT. Translated: CASSPEGLGNQPQHF.

This clone was observed once. The chain combines TRBV27 with TRBJ2-7; possible D gene TRBD2, 6 bases. The V end lost 8 bases, the J end lost 5 bases, and 19 bases lay between the germline ends. In germline, CDR1 is MNHEY, CDR2 SMNVEV (reference sequence). The CDR3 has 14 residues. CDR3 protein: CASYPHGRSHEQYF. CDR3 coding DNA: TGTGCCAGCTATCCCCACGGGAGAAGCCACGAGCAGTACTTC.

About this clone: The junction and the germline gene differ at one end; a read error may be behind it. V usage is TRBV7-9 and J usage is TRBJ2-2; tentative D call: TRBD1 (6 bases). Germline V CDR1 and CDR2: SEHNR, FQNEAQ (reference sequence). The CDR3 loop spans 15 amino acids. CDR3 loop: CSSSQPPGVAGELFF. In DNA form, the CDR3 reads TGTTCCAGCAGCCAACCCCCAGGGGTCGCCGGGGAGCTGTTTTTT.